This T cell receptor beta chain comes out of a study of OX40 agonist ivuxolimab in advanced cancers. For the study at large: Six ivuxolimab dose levels, 0.01 to 10 mg/kg, were given intravenously every 2 weeks. Partial responses were achieved by three patients, of whom one had hepatocellular carcinoma and two had cutaneous melanoma.

Systemic immunosuppression or a history of autoimmune disease excluded patients. Trimming took 5 bases from V and 6 from J; bases not matched to a gene: 6. Per germline, CDR1 MNHEY and CDR2 SMNVEV (reference sequence). The CDR3 contains 14 residues. The method was immunoSEQ multiplex PCR; TCRdb's version includes in-frame clones alone and lacks a portion of them. The sample consists of about 99,000 clones, about 96% of them appearing once. The chain joins TRBV27 to TRBJ1-5; 8 bases align to TRBD1. This sequence was found in an adult with an advanced solid tumor such as melanoma, head and neck, liver or kidney cancer. The input for sequencing was CD4+ or CD8+ T cells sorted from blood, taken in a trial of the OX40 agonist ivuxolimab. Here the CDR3 reads CASSPQGAGQPQHF. The CDR3 region has the DNA TGTGCCAGCAGTCCCCAGGGGGCGGGTCAGCCCCAGCATTTT.